This T cell receptor (beta chain) derives from a study of glioma-infiltrating T cells after dendritic cell vaccination. Findings of the study overall: Only a small number of patients had complete blood and tumor samples.

Amplification used 60 V beta primers and 13 J beta primers. This table comes from immunoSEQ multiplex PCR, and its TCRdb copy is limited to in-frame clones, with some not included. The repertoire holds tens of thousands of clones, with roughly four fifths as singletons. Selection required adequate fresh-frozen tumor tissue plus more than two years' survival data. Isocitrate dehydrogenase mutation was absent in all glioblastoma patients. Germline loops: CDR1 SGHRS, CDR2 YFSETQ. CDR3 size: 14 residues. The germline V and J ends were trimmed by 1 base and 0 bases, with 8 bases remaining between them. Concerning this clone itself: Its antigen is unidentified.

The sequencing used blood, collected before dendritic cell vaccination. This TCR derives from a human donor with glioblastoma. The gene calls are TRBV5-1 and TRBJ2-7; D remains unclear. In nucleotides, the CDR3 is TGCGCCAGCAGCTTGTCCCTTAGCTCCTACGAGCAGTACTTC. It is translated as CASSLSLSSYEQYF.